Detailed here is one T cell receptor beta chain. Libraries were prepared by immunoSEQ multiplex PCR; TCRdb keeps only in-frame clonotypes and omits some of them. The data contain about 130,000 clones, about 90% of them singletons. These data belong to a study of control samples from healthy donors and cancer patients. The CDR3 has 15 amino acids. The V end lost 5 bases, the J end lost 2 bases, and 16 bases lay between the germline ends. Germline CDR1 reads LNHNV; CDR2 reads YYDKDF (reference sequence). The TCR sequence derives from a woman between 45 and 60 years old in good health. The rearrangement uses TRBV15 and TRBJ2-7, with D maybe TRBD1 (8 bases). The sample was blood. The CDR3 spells CATSLDRGGPYEQYF. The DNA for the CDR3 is TGTGCCACCAGCCTCGACAGGGGAGGGCCCTACGAGCAGTACTTC.